A selection of T cell receptor beta chains follows, all from one sample in a study of blood T cell repertoires in COVID-19. The data were produced by immunoSEQ multiplex PCR, yet TCRdb's version contains in-frame clones alone and is incomplete. The sample has 30,000 to 40,000 clones, roughly 78% seen once; the top ten hold about two fifths. Sequenced sample: peripheral blood. These receptors were collected from an elderly man with active or convalescent COVID-19. Both conserved end residues are part of each CDR3. A D gene is named only where the DNA matches it firmly. The size of a clone is reported for some rows only, either as once, few or many, or as a class for expanded clones.

clone_size	v_call	d_call	j_call	cdr3_nt	cdr3_aa
.	TRBV15	TRBD2	TRBJ2-7	TGTGCCACCAGCAGAGAGACTAGCGGTGCCTACGAGCAGTACTTC	CATSRETSGAYEQYF
.	TRBV7-9	.	TRBJ1-5	TGTGCCAGCAGTCAGGGAAACGGAGAGCCCCAGCATTTT	CASSQGNGEPQHF
.	TRBV24-1	TRBD1	TRBJ2-5	TGTGCCACCAGTGAGGCCGGGACAGGGGTATTGGAGACCCAGTACTTC	CATSEAGTGVLETQYF
.	TRBV5-1	TRBD2	TRBJ2-1	TGCGCCAGCAGCTTGGGCGGGAGTAATGAGCAGTTCTTC	CASSLGGSNEQFF
.	TRBV5-6	.	TRBJ2-7	TGTGCCAGCAGCCGGGGCTACGAGCAGTACTTC	CASSRGYEQYF
few	TRBV6-5	.	TRBJ2-7	TGTGCCAGCAGTACCCCGGGACACCCCAACGAGCAGTACTTC	CASSTPGHPNEQYF
.	TRBV7-9	.	TRBJ1-2	TGTGCCAGCAGCTTAGCGCTCGACAGCTATGGCTACACCTTC	CASSLALDSYGYTF
.	TRBV12-3/TRBV12-4	.	TRBJ1-5	TGTGCCAGCAGTTTATCCGCCGGGCCCCAGCATTTT	CASSLSAGPQHF
few	TRBV3-1/TRBV3-2	TRBD1	TRBJ1-2	TGTGCCAGCAGCCATCGAACCGGGACAGGAAACTATGGCTACACCTTC	CASSHRTGTGNYGYTF
.	TRBV29-1	TRBD1	TRBJ2-1	TGCAGCGTTGAAACAGGGGGCAGAAATGAGCAGTTCTTC	CSVETGGRNEQFF
.	TRBV9	.	TRBJ2-2	TGTGCCAGCAGCGTATCTCCTACCCCTAACACCGGGGAGCTGTTTTTT	CASSVSPTPNTGELFF
.	TRBV27	.	TRBJ2-7	TGTGCCAGCAGTAAACCGCCCTGGACAGATCGCTACGAGCAGTACTTC	CASSKPPWTDRYEQYF
.	TRBV27	TRBD1	TRBJ1-1	TGTGCCAGCAGACGACAGGGTGTTACTGAAGCTTTCTTT	CASRRQGVTEAFF
many	TRBV12-3/TRBV12-4	.	TRBJ1-2	TGTGCCAGCAGTTTAGGCAGTTATGGCTACACCTTC	CASSLGSYGYTF
once	TRBV14	TRBD1	TRBJ1-6	TGTGCCAGCAGCACCCGGACAGGGCGCTCACCCCTCCACTTT	CASSTRTGRSPLHF
.	TRBV7-3	TRBD2	TRBJ2-1	TGTGCCAGCAGCCCCCTAGCGGGAGGGCCGAGAAATGAGCAGTTCTTC	CASSPLAGGPRNEQFF
medium-sized	TRBV24-1	.	TRBJ2-2	TGTGCCACCAGTGATTACCCGGGAACCGGGGAGCTGTTTTTT	CATSDYPGTGELFF
.	TRBV25-1	.	TRBJ1-3	TGTGCCAGCAGTGCGGGATACTCTGGAAACACCATATATTTT	CASSAGYSGNTIYF
.	TRBV9	.	TRBJ1-2	TGTGCCAGCAGCGTTAACTCCGCCCCTAACTATGGCTACACCTTC	CASSVNSAPNYGYTF
.	TRBV19	TRBD1	TRBJ2-5	TGTGCCAGTAGTATAGGGGCAGGGGGTGGGGAGACCCAGTACTTC	CASSIGAGGGETQYF
.	TRBV10-2	TRBD2	TRBJ2-1	TGCGCCAGCAGAGGGACTAGCGGGAGGGGGAGCTCCTACAATGAGCAGTTCTTC	CASRGTSGRGSSYNEQFF
.	TRBV12-3/TRBV12-4	TRBD1	TRBJ1-2	TGTGCCAGCAGTGACAGGGGTGGCTACACCTTC	CASSDRGGYTF
.	TRBV9	TRBD2	TRBJ2-3	TGTGCCAGCAGCGTAACTAGCGATGGACTAACAGATACGCAGTATTTT	CASSVTSDGLTDTQYF
few	TRBV5-6	.	TRBJ1-2	TGTGCCAGCAGGCGGTTGGAGGGAGGTCATTCAGGCGGCTACACCTTC	CASRRLEGGHSGGYTF
.	TRBV6-4	.	TRBJ1-1	TGTGCCAGCAGTGACTCGATATTTTGTAGCAAGAACACTGAAGCTTTCTTT	CASSDSIFCSKNTEAFF
.	TRBV30	.	TRBJ1-1	TGTGCCTGGAAGAGGGAGGGGTCAGCCATGAACACTGAAGCTTTCTTT	CAWKREGSAMNTEAFF
.	TRBV18	TRBD2	TRBJ2-2	TGTGCCAGCTCTAGGACTAGCGGGATGCTGGACACCGGGGAGCTGTTTTTT	CASSRTSGMLDTGELFF
.	TRBV5-1	.	TRBJ1-2	TGCGCCAGCAGCTTGGAGACAGAAAATAACTATGGCTACACCTTC	CASSLETENNYGYTF
.	TRBV5-1	.	TRBJ2-7	TGCGCCAGCAGCTTGACCGGATCGCGGAACGAGCAGTACTTC	CASSLTGSRNEQYF
.	TRBV5-1	.	TRBJ2-7	TGCGCCAGCAGCGAGGGAAGGCTGCTCTCCTACGAGCAGTACTTC	CASSEGRLLSYEQYF
.	TRBV5-8	TRBD2	TRBJ2-7	TGTGCCAGCGGGAGACTAGCGGCCTACGAGCAGTACTTC	CASGRLAAYEQYF
.	TRBV4-1	TRBD2	TRBJ2-1	TGCGCCAGCAGCCAAACTCACGCGGCGGGGGCCTACAATGAGCAGTTCTTC	CASSQTHAAGAYNEQFF
.	TRBV28	.	TRBJ2-1	TGTGCCAGCAGCCGACCCACAGGGAAGAATGAGCAGTTCTTC	CASSRPTGKNEQFF